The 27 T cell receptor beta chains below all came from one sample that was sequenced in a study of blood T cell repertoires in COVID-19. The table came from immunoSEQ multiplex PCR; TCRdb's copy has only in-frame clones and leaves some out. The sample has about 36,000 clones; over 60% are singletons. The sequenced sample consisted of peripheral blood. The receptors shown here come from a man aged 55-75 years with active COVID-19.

DNA of the CDR3: TGTGCCAGCAGACCGACAGCCCCCACAGATACGCAGTATTTT. Its translation is CASRPTAPTDTQYF. The chain links TRBV6-5 to TRBJ2-3; possibly TRBD1 for D (5 bases). CDR1 and CDR2 (germline): MNHEY, SVGAGI. V was clipped by 6 bases and J by 2 bases, with 12 bases between them. CDR3 length: 14 residues.

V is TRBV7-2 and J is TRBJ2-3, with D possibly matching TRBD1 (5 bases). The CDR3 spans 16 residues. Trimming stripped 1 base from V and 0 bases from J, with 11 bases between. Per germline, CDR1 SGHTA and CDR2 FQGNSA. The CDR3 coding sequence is TGTGCCAGCAGCTTAGATTGGGGCCTCAGCACAGATACGCAGTATTTT. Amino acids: CASSLDWGLSTDTQYF. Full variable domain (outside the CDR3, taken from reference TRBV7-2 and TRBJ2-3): GAGVSQSPSNKVTEKGKDVELRCDPISGHTALYWYRQSLGQGLEFLIYFQGNSAPDKSGLPSDRFSAERTGGSVSTLTIQRTQQEDSAVYLCASSLDWGLSTDTQYFGPGTRLTVL.

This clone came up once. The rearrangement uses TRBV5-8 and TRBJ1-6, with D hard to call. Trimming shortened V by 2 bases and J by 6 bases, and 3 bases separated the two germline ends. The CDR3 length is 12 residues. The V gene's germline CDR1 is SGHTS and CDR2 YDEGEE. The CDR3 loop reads CASSFSNSPLHF. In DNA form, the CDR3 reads TGTGCCAGCAGCTTTAGTAATTCACCCCTCCACTTT. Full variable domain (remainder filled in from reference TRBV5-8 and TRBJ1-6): EAGVTQSPTHLIKTRGQQATLRCSPISGHTSVYWYQQALGLGLQFLLWYDEGEERNRGNFPPRFSGRQFPNYSSELNVNALELEDSALYLCASSFSNSPLHFGNGTRLTVT.

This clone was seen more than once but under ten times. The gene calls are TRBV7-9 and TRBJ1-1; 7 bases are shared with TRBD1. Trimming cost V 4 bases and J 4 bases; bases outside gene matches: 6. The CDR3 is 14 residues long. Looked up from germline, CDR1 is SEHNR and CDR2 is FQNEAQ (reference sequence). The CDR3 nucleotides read TGTGCCAGCAGCTCAACAGGGGCCGCCACTGAAGCTTTCTTT. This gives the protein CASSSTGAATEAFF.

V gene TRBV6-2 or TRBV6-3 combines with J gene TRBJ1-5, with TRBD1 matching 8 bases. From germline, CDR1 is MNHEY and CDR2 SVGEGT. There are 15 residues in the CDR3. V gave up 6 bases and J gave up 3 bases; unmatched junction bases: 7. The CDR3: CASSQDRDFNQPQHF. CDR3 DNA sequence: TGTGCCAGCAGCCAGGACAGGGACTTCAATCAGCCCCAGCATTTT.

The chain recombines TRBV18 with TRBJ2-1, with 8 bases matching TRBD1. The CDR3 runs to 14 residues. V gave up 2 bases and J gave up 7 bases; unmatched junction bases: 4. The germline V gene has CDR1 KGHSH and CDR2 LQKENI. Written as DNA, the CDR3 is TGTGCCAGCTCACCAAAAAGACAGGGGAATGAGCAGTTCTTC. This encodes CASSPKRQGNEQFF.

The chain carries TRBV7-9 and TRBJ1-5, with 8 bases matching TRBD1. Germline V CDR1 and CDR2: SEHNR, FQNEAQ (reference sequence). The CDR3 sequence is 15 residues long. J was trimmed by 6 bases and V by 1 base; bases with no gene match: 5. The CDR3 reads CASSLDAGGIQPQHF. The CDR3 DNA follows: TGTGCCAGCAGCTTAGATGCAGGGGGCATTCAGCCCCAGCATTTT.

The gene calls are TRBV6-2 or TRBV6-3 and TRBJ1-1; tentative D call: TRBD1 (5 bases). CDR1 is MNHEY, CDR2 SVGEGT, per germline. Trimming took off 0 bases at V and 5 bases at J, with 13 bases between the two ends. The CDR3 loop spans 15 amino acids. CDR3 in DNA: TGTGCCAGCAGTTACTCCTGGACATCCTGGACTGAAGCTTTCTTT. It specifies CASSYSWTSWTEAFF.

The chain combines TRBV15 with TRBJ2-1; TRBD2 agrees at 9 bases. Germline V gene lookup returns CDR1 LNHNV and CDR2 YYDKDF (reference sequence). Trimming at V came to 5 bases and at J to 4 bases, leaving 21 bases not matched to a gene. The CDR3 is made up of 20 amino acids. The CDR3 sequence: CATSLARVFLTSGSYNEQFF. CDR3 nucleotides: TGTGCCACCAGCCTGGCCCGGGTCTTCTTGACTAGCGGAAGTTACAATGAGCAGTTCTTC.

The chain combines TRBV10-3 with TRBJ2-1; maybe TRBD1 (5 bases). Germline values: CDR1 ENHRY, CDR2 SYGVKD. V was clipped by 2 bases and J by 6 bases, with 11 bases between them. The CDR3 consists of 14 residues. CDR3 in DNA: TGTGCCATCAGTGAGGACAGAAGTCCCAATGAGCAGTTCTTC. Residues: CAISEDRSPNEQFF.

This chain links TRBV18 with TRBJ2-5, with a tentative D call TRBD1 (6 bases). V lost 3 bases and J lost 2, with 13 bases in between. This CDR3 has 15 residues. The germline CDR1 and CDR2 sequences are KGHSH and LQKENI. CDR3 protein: CASSPRTALQETQYF. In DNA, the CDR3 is TGTGCCAGCTCACCCAGGACAGCACTTCAAGAGACCCAGTACTTC.

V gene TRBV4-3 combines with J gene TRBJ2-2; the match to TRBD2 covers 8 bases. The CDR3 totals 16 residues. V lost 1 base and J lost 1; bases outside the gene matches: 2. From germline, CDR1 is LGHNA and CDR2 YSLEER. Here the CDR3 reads CASSQGAGVNTGELFF. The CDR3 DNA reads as TGCGCCAGCAGCCAAGGAGCGGGAGTGAACACCGGGGAGCTGTTTTTT.

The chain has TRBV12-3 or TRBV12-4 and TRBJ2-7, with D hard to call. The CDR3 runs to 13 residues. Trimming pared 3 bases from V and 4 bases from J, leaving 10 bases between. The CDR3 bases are TGTGCCAGCAGTTTCGTGCGGTCTTACGAGCAGTACTTC. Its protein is CASSFVRSYEQYF.

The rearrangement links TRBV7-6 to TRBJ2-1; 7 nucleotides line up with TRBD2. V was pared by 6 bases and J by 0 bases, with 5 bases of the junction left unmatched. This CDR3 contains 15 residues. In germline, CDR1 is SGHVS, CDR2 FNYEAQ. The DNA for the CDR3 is TGTGCCAGCAGTGTAGCGGGTATCTCCTACAATGAGCAGTTCTTC. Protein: CASSVAGISYNEQFF.

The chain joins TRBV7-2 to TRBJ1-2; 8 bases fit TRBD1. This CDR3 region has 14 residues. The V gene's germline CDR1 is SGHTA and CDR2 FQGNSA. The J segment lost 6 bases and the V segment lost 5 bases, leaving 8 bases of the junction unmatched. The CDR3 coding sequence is TGTGCCAGCAGCCCGACAGGGGAGTTAAATGGCTACACCTTC. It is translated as CASSPTGELNGYTF. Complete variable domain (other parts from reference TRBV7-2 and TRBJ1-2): GAGVSQSPSNKVTEKGKDVELRCDPISGHTALYWYRQSLGQGLEFLIYFQGNSAPDKSGLPSDRFSAERTGGSVSTLTIQRTQQEDSAVYLCASSPTGELNGYTFGSGTRLTVV.

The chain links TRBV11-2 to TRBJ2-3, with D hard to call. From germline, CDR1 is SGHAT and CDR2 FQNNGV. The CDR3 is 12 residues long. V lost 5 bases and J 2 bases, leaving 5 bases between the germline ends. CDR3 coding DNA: TGTGCCAGCAGCCGTAACACAGATACGCAGTATTTT. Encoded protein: CASSRNTDTQYF.

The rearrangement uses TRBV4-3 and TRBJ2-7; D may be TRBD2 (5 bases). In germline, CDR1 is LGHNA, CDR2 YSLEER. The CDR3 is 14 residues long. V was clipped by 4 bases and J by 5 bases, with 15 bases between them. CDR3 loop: CASSPTYAGDEQYF. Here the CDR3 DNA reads TGCGCCAGCAGCCCCACGTATGCGGGCGACGAGCAGTACTTC.

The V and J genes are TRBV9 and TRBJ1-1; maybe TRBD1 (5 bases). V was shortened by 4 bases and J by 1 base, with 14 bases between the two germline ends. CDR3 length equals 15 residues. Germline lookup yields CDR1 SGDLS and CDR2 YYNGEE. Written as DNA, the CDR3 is TGTGCCAGCAGCCCACGTACAGGACCGAACACTGAAGCTTTCTTT. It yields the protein CASSPRTGPNTEAFF.

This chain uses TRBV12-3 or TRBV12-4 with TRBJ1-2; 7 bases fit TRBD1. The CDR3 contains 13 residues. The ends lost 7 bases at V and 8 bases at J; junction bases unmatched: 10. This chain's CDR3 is CASTWDRQGGYTF. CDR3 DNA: TGTGCCAGCACCTGGGACAGACAAGGGGGCTACACCTTC.

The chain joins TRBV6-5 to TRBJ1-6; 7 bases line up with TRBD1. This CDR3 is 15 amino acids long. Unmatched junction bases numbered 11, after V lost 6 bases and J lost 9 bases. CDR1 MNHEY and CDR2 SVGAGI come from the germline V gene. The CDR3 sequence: CASSGRQGLRSPLHF. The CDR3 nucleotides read TGTGCCAGCAGCGGAAGACAGGGCCTGCGTTCACCCCTCCACTTT.

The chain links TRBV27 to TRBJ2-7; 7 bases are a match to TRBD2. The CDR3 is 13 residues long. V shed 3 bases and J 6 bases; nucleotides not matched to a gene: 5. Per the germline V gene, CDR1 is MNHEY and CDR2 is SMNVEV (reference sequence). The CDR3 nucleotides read TGTGCCAGCAGTTTGAGAGGGGAGGGCGAGCAGTACTTC. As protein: CASSLRGEGEQYF.

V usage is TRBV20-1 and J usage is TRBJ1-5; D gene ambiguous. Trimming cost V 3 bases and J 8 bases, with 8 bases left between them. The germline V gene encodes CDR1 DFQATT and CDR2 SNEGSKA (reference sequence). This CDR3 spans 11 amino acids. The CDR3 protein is CSARSGKPQHF. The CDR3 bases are TGCAGTGCTAGGTCGGGAAAGCCCCAGCATTTT.

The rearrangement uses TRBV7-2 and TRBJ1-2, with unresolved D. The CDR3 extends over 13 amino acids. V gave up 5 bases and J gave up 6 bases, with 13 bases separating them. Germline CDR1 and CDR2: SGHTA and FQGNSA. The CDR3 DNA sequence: TGTGCCAGCAGCCTCGACTCTGTGGATGGCTACACCTTC. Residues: CASSLDSVDGYTF.

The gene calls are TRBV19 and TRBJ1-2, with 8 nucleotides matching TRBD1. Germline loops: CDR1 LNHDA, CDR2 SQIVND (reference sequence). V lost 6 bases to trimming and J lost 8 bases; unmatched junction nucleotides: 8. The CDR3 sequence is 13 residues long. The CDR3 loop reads CASRQGVMIGYTF. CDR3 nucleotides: TGTGCCAGTAGACAGGGGGTGATGATAGGCTACACCTTC.

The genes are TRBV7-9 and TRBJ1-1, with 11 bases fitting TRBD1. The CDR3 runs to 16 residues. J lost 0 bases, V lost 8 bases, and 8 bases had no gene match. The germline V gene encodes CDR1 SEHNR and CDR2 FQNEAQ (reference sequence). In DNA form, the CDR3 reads TGTGCCAGCTCCCCTGGGACAGGGGGAGTGAACACTGAAGCTTTCTTT. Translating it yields CASSPGTGGVNTEAFF.

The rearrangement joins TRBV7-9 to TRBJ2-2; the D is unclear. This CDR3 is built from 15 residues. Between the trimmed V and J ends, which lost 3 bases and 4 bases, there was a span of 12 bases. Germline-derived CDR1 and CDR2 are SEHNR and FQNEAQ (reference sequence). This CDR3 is CASSFPSSSTGELFF. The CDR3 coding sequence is TGTGCCAGCAGCTTCCCCTCTAGTAGCACCGGGGAGCTGTTTTTT.

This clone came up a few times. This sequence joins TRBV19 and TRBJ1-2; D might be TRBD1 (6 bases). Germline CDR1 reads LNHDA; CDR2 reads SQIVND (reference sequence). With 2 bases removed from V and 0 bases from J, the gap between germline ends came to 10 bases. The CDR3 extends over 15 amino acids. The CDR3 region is CASSIRDTSNYGYTF. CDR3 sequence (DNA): TGTGCCAGTAGTATACGGGACACATCTAACTATGGCTACACCTTC.